The rows below give T cell receptor beta chains drawn from one sample of a study of blood T cells in healthy people across ages. Via MiXCR, TCRdb re-called the 5' RACE reads, giving one row per CDR3 protein. The sample carries roughly 700,000 distinct CDR3 sequences, over 45% recorded once. Sequenced material: blood. All receptors come from a woman aged 60-70 years in good health. Both conserved end residues are part of each CDR3. D genes are given only for firm matches. Where a row states a size, it is once, few, many or the class of an expanded clone; other rows omit it.

>few|TRBV7-9|.|TRBJ2-7|13
CASSLSASYEQYF
TGTGCCAGCAGCTTATCGGCTTCCTACGAGCAGTACTTC
>.|TRBV5-5|TRBD2|TRBJ2-1|16
CASSLVGLGKGNEQFF
TGTGCCAGCAGCTTGGTGGGACTAGGAAAGGGCAATGAGCAGTTCTTC
>.|TRBV5-1|.|TRBJ2-3|14
CASSLNRATDTQYF
TGCGCCAGCAGCTTGAACAGGGCAACAGATACGCAGTATTTT
>.|TRBV28|.|TRBJ2-7|15
CASRDKGRLTYEQYF
TGTGCCAGCAGGGACAAGGGGCGCCTTACCTACGAGCAGTACTTC
>.|TRBV7-2|.|TRBJ2-1|15
CASSPLAPPYNEQFF
TGTGCCAGCAGCCCCCTGGCACCCCCATACAATGAGCAGTTCTTC
>once|TRBV5-6|.|TRBJ1-1|13
CASSLADGAEAFF
TGTGCCAGCAGCTTGGCCGATGGAGCTGAAGCTTTCTTT
>few|TRBV4-3|.|TRBJ1-2|15
CASSPNQQGDYGYTF
TGCGCCAGCAGCCCAAATCAACAGGGAGACTATGGCTACACCTTC
>.|TRBV4-3|.|TRBJ2-5|16
CASSQVDGVGKDEQYF
TGCGCCAGCAGCCAAGTAGACGGGGTGGGTAAAGATGAGCAGTACTTC
>once|TRBV4-2|.|TRBJ2-1|16
CASSQGGQRPYNEQFF
TGTGCCAGCAGCCAAGGTGGCCAGCGGCCCTACAATGAGCAGTTCTTC
>few|TRBV6-1|.|TRBJ2-1|16
CASSEGLVDSYNEQFF
TGTGCCAGCAGTGAAGGACTAGTCGATTCCTACAATGAGCAGTTCTTC
>.|TRBV12-3/TRBV12-4|.|TRBJ1-2|12
CTSSQQGYGYTF
TGTACCAGCAGCCAACAGGGCTATGGCTACACCTTC
>few|TRBV12-3/TRBV12-4|TRBD2|TRBJ2-7|15
CASSSEGLAGYEQYF
TGTGCCAGCAGTTCAGAGGGACTAGCGGGCTACGAGCAGTACTTC
>.|TRBV15|.|TRBJ2-6|17
CATSRAGALSGANVLTF
TGTGCCACCAGCAGAGCAGGGGCCCTCTCTGGGGCCAACGTCCTGACTTTC
>.|TRBV29-1|.|TRBJ2-1|16
CSAGTRGQRSYNEQFF
TGCAGCGCAGGTACGCGGGGTCAGCGGTCCTACAATGAGCAGTTCTTC
>few|TRBV3-1|TRBD2|TRBJ2-3|14
CASSPGEGPDTQYF
TGTGCCAGCAGCCCGGGGGAGGGCCCAGATACGCAGTATTTT
>few|TRBV20-1|.|TRBJ1-6|15
CSASRTTGRGSPLHF
TGCAGTGCTAGCCGGACAACCGGTCGAGGTTCACCCCTCCACTTT
>.|TRBV10-3|TRBD1|TRBJ1-2|13
CAISDRGDYGYTF
TGTGCCATCAGTGACAGGGGGGACTATGGCTACACCTTC
>once|TRBV6-6|.|TRBJ2-3|15
CASRSGQRGTDTQYF
TGTGCCAGCAGGTCCGGACAGCGGGGCACAGATACGCAGTATTTT
>few|TRBV28|.|TRBJ1-2|13
CASSSEDGGGYTF
TGTGCCAGCAGTTCAGAGGACGGCGGGGGCTACACCTTC
>few|TRBV5-1|TRBD2|TRBJ2-3|14
CASSTSRYTDTQYF
TGCGCCAGCTCGACTAGCAGATACACAGATACGCAGTATTTT
>.|TRBV7-9|TRBD2|TRBJ2-3|15
CASSLDLAGGDTQYF
TGTGCCAGCAGCTTGGATCTAGCGGGAGGAGATACGCAGTATTTT
>few|TRBV14|.|TRBJ1-4|18
CASSRRAGSLGTNEKLFF
TGTGCCAGCAGCCGACGGGCAGGATCCCTCGGAACTAATGAAAAACTGTTTTTT
>.|TRBV5-4|.|TRBJ1-1|15
CASSLDSRGNTEAFF
TGTGCCAGCAGCTTGGACTCAAGGGGGAACACTGAAGCTTTCTTT
>few|TRBV9|.|TRBJ1-1|16
CASSAPTGTLNTEAFF
TGTGCCAGCAGCGCGCCCACCGGGACCCTGAACACTGAAGCTTTCTTT
>.|TRBV20-1|.|TRBJ2-7|15
CSAIPGGTGKYEQYF
TGCAGTGCTATACCGGGAGGGACAGGGAAATACGAGCAGTACTTC
>.|TRBV9|.|TRBJ2-7|15
CASSVEGIASDEQYF
TGTGCCAGCAGCGTAGAAGGAATAGCTTCCGATGAGCAGTACTTC
>.|TRBV20-1|.|TRBJ2-1|13
CSARDPGKETQFF
TGCAGTGCTAGAGATCCGGGAAAAGAGACCCAGTTCTTC
>many|TRBV7-2|.|TRBJ1-6|15
CASTYQAGDNSPLHF
TGTGCCAGCACCTACCAGGCAGGGGATAATTCACCCCTCCACTTT
>.|TRBV20-1|TRBD1|TRBJ1-2|11
CSAPRQGGYTF
TGCAGTGCTCCCCGACAGGGCGGCTACACCTTC
>.|TRBV20-1|.|TRBJ1-2|13
CSARLTGDNGYTF
TGCAGTGCTAGGCTGACAGGCGATAATGGCTACACCTTC
>.|TRBV6-1|.|TRBJ2-5|14
CASRRGEPGETQYF
TGTGCCAGCCGCAGAGGAGAGCCGGGGGAGACCCAGTACTTC
>.|TRBV11-2|.|TRBJ1-6|15
CASRKPGRENSPLHF
TGTGCCAGCCGGAAACCCGGACGGGAGAATTCACCCCTCCACTTT
>.|TRBV28|TRBD2|TRBJ2-3|14
CVSRPAGSTDTQYF
TGTGTTTCCAGGCCAGCGGGGAGCACAGATACGCAGTATTTT
>.|TRBV20-1|.|TRBJ2-1|13
CSPGGGIYNEQFF
TGCAGCCCCGGCGGAGGGATCTACAATGAGCAGTTCTTC
>.|TRBV7-2|.|TRBJ2-7|14
CASSLGWGLGEQYF
TGTGCCAGCAGCTTAGGGTGGGGCCTAGGCGAGCAGTACTTC
>.|TRBV12-3/TRBV12-4|.|TRBJ2-3|15
CASSLGGRLTDTQYF
TGTGCCAGCAGTTTAGGAGGGAGGCTAACAGATACGCAGTATTTT
>once|TRBV7-3|.|TRBJ2-2|14
CASSFGGVDGELFF
TGTGCCAGCAGCTTCGGGGGAGTGGACGGGGAGCTGTTTTTT
>.|TRBV20-1|TRBD2|TRBJ2-7|14
CSAYPGLAGLEQYF
TGCAGTGCGTACCCGGGACTAGCGGGTCTCGAGCAGTACTTC
>few|TRBV5-1|TRBD2|TRBJ2-5|16
CASSLVGAGGHETQYF
TGCGCCAGCAGCTTGGTAGGAGCGGGAGGGCACGAGACCCAGTACTTC
>.|TRBV7-6|.|TRBJ2-7|14
CASSLEGYSYEQYF
TGTGCCAGTAGCTTAGAAGGATATTCCTACGAGCAGTACTTC
>.|TRBV6-6|TRBD1|TRBJ2-7|14
CASRNSRGLYEQYF
TGTGCCAGCCGCAACTCGAGGGGGCTGTACGAGCAGTACTTC
>.|TRBV4-2|TRBD1|TRBJ1-5|20
CASSHVRSRGRGDNPQPQHF
TGTGCCAGCAGCCACGTTAGGAGTAGGGGGCGCGGAGATAACCCTCAGCCCCAGCATTTT
>.|TRBV7-2|.|TRBJ2-7|17
CASSLFLADYASYEQYF
TGTGCCAGCAGCTTATTTTTGGCCGACTACGCCTCCTACGAGCAGTACTTC
>.|TRBV3-1|.|TRBJ1-2|15
CASGPWAGRNYGYTF
TGTGCCAGCGGACCCTGGGCGGGGCGCAACTATGGCTACACCTTC
>.|TRBV20-1|TRBD2|TRBJ2-7|15
CSARDRLAGSSEQYF
TGCAGTGCTAGAGATCGACTAGCGGGGTCCAGCGAGCAGTACTTC
>many|TRBV28|.|TRBJ1-6|15
CASSPRTFDNSPLHF
TGTGCCAGCAGTCCACGGACATTCGATAATTCACCCCTCCACTTT
>.|TRBV19|TRBD1|TRBJ2-5|15
CASSALRTGGETQYF
TGTGCCAGTAGTGCCCTAAGGACAGGAGGAGAGACCCAGTACTTC
>.|TRBV20-1|.|TRBJ2-7|14
CSAPSFTGRDEQYF
TGCAGTGCTCCATCCTTTACAGGGAGGGACGAGCAGTACTTC